This entry lists 12 T cell receptor beta chains sequenced from one sample in a study of blood T cell repertoires in COVID-19. Here immunoSEQ multiplex PCR was the method, and the copy in TCRdb shows in-frame clones only, minus some. Among over 90,000 clones listed, around nine tenths were seen once. Sequencing input: peripheral blood. The receptor set was obtained from a man aged 50 or older in a cohort sampled during active COVID-19.

This chain connects TRBV10-1 to TRBJ1-2, with 9 bases fitting TRBD1. Losses at the gene ends were 3 bases for V and 9 bases for J; bases not matched to a gene: 8. Germline CDR1 reads WNHNN; CDR2 reads SYGVQD (reference sequence). The length of the CDR3 is 14 residues. CDR3 in DNA: TGCGCCAGCAGTGATCACAGGGGGCCTCGTCGCTACACCTTC. The encoded protein is CASSDHRGPRRYTF.

The V call is TRBV12-5, the J call TRBJ1-6; 8 positions match TRBD1. J gave up 3 bases and V 1 base, and 8 bases lay outside the gene matches. The CDR3 is 18 residues long. Germline lookup yields CDR1 LGHNT and CDR2 FRNRAP. The CDR3 nucleotides are TGTGCTAGTGGTTTGGCCCGACAGGGGTCTTTCTATAATTCACCCCTCCACTTT. It specifies CASGLARQGSFYNSPLHF.

The chain carries TRBV5-1 and TRBJ1-4, with 10 bases fitting TRBD1. Losses at the gene ends were 3 bases for V and 2 bases for J; bases not matched to a gene: 10. CDR3 size: 18 residues. Germline V gene lookup returns CDR1 SGHRS and CDR2 YFSETQ. CDR3 bases: TGCGCCAGCAGCTACGCCGGGACAGGGGTCCCGACTAATGAAAAACTGTTTTTT. This gives the protein CASSYAGTGVPTNEKLFF.

The table lists this clone with a count of one. The chain employs TRBV7-8 and TRBJ2-1, with D maybe TRBD2 (5 bases). The CDR3 runs to 14 residues. CDR1 is SGHVS, CDR2 FQNEAQ, per germline. The V end lost 2 bases, the J end lost 7 bases, and 12 bases lay between the germline ends. The CDR3 DNA is TGTGCCAGCAGCTTAAAATATGGGGAGAATGAGCAGTTCTTC. Protein: CASSLKYGENEQFF. The variable domain in full, with the rest retrieved from reference TRBV7-8 and TRBJ2-1, is GAGVSQSPRYKVAKRGQDVALRCDPISGHVSLFWYQQALGQGPEFLTYFQNEAQLDKSGLPSDRFFAERPEGSVSTLKIQRTQQEDSAVYLCASSLKYGENEQFFGPGTRLTVL.

The gene calls are TRBV10-3 and TRBJ2-5, with 13 positions matching TRBD2. Trimming at V came to 3 bases and at J to 5 bases, leaving 3 bases not matched to a gene. The germline CDR1 and CDR2 sequences are ENHRY and SYGVKD. The CDR3 is made up of 15 amino acids. CDR3 residues: CAISELAGGKETQYF. CDR3 nucleotides: TGTGCCATCAGTGAACTAGCGGGGGGGAAGGAGACCCAGTACTTC.

In this sample, this clone turned up a few times. This chain connects TRBV4-1 to TRBJ2-7; 7 bases are a match to TRBD2. Germline V gene data show CDR1 as MGHRA and CDR2 as YSYEKL. This CDR3 contains 18 residues. The V gene end was trimmed by 1 base and the J gene end by 3 bases; junction bases not matched to a gene: 15. In DNA, the CDR3 is TGCGCCAGCAGCCAAGGGCTAGGTGCGGGCAGGGACTACTACGAGCAGTACTTC. It yields the protein CASSQGLGAGRDYYEQYF.

The chain joins TRBV5-1 to TRBJ2-3; 8 bases are a match to TRBD1. Germline-derived CDR1 and CDR2 are SGHRS and YFSETQ. The CDR3 sequence is 14 residues long. V trimming: 0 bases; J trimming: 5 bases; junction bases outside the gene matches: 2. The CDR3 DNA sequence: TGCGCCAGCAGCTTGGGAACAGGGGGAGATACGCAGTATTTT. This codes for CASSLGTGGDTQYF. The full variable domain, in which reference TRBV5-1 and TRBJ2-3 provide the parts outside the CDR3, is KAGVTQTPRYLIKTRGQQVTLSCSPISGHRSVSWYQQTPGQGLQFLFEYFSETQRNKGNFPGRFSGRQFSNSRSEMNVSTLELGDSALYLCASSLGTGGDTQYFGPGTRLTVL.

The chain joins TRBV6-6 to TRBJ2-2; D might be TRBD1 (6 bases). V dropped 5 bases and J dropped 4 bases, with 11 bases sitting between them. The germline V gene has CDR1 MNHNY and CDR2 SVGAGI (reference sequence). This CDR3 contains 14 residues. The DNA of the CDR3 is TGTGCCAGCAGTCAGGACAGTTTCACCGGGGAGCTGTTTTTT. Its translation is CASSQDSFTGELFF.

The V gene is TRBV27, the J gene TRBJ2-1, with D tentatively TRBD2 (6 bases). V gave up 6 bases and J gave up 4 bases, with 10 bases separating them. Germline CDR1 MNHEY, CDR2 SMNVEV (reference sequence). This CDR3 is built from 13 residues. The CDR3 protein is CASSFGGYNEQFF. The CDR3 nucleotides read TGTGCCAGCAGCTTCGGGGGTTACAATGAGCAGTTCTTC.

The chain employs TRBV28 and TRBJ1-3; 9 nucleotides match TRBD1. From germline, CDR1 is MDHEN and CDR2 SYDVKM. CDR3 length: 13 amino acids. J gave up 7 bases and V 6 bases, and 4 bases lay outside the gene matches. The CDR3 loop reads CASRTGGANTIYF. The CDR3 DNA reads as TGTGCCAGCAGAACAGGGGGCGCTAACACCATATATTTT.

The chain couples TRBV4-3 to TRBJ2-2; 8 bases match TRBD2. V lost 1 base and J lost 4; bases outside the gene matches: 2. CDR3 length: 15 amino acids. Per germline, CDR1 LGHNA and CDR2 YSLEER. CDR3 coding DNA: TGCGCCAGCAGCCAAGGCGGGGGGCCCACCGGGGAGCTGTTTTTT. Translated, it gives CASSQGGGPTGELFF.

This chain uses TRBV4-2 with TRBJ1-4, with 9 bases identical to TRBD1. This CDR3 contains 15 residues. The germline V gene has CDR1 LGHNA and CDR2 YNFKEQ. V was pared by 5 bases and J by 5 bases, with 6 bases of the junction left unmatched. CDR3 amino acids: CASSDRDRENEKLFF. The CDR3 coding sequence is TGTGCCAGCAGCGACCGGGACAGGGAAAATGAAAAACTGTTTTTT.